These 9 T cell receptor beta chains were sequenced from one sample in a study of technical replicates of blood from a few donors. Sequencing used immunoSEQ multiplex PCR; TCRdb keeps in-frame clones, though not all of them. Of about 74,000 clones in the sample, 75% to 90% were seen once. The sample consisted of T cells isolated from PBMCs. These receptor sequences come from a human donor in good health.

This clone was seen only a few times. J is TRBJ2-7 and V is TRBV5-6; D unresolved. Germline CDR1 SGHDT, CDR2 YYEEEE. This CDR3 comprises 14 residues. V lost 6 bases, J lost 0 bases, and 13 bases lay in between. CDR3 sequence: CASTPTGGSYEQYF. The CDR3 coding sequence is TGTGCCAGCACCCCGACGGGTGGCTCCTACGAGCAGTACTTC.

The chain has TRBV6-5 and TRBJ1-2; D is possibly TRBD1 (5 bases). The V end lost 10 bases, the J end lost 3 bases, and 21 bases lay between the germline ends. The CDR3 runs to 15 residues. CDR1 and CDR2 from the germline V gene are MNHEY and SVGAGI. This CDR3 reads CATKTENRGYYGYTF. Written as DNA, the CDR3 is TGTGCCACCAAGACAGAAAATCGAGGATACTATGGCTACACCTTC.

The V call is TRBV18, the J call TRBJ2-1, with TRBD2 identical over 10 bases. Germline V gene lookup returns CDR1 KGHSH and CDR2 LQKENI. There are 17 residues in the CDR3. J gave up 6 bases and V 3 bases, and 11 bases lay outside the gene matches. The CDR3, as DNA: TGTGCCAGCTCACCCGGCTCCCTAGCGGGAGTTGGCAATGAGCAGTTCTTC. Translated, it gives CASSPGSLAGVGNEQFF.

V usage is TRBV30 and J usage is TRBJ1-2; 7 positions agree with TRBD1. CDR1 is GTSNPN, CDR2 SVGIG, per germline (reference sequence). The CDR3 totals 13 residues. Losses at the gene ends were 4 bases for V and 2 bases for J; bases not matched to a gene: 4. The CDR3 bases are TGTGCCTGGACACAGGACAGGAACTATGGCTACACCTTC. This encodes CAWTQDRNYGYTF.

The genes are TRBV5-8 and TRBJ1-3; 7 nucleotides line up with TRBD1. Germline lookup yields CDR1 SGHTS and CDR2 YDEGEE. Trimming cost V 0 bases and J 0 bases; bases outside gene matches: 6. The CDR3 has 17 residues. The CDR3 sequence is CASSLGRDRSSGNTIYF. DNA for the CDR3: TGTGCCAGCAGCTTGGGGCGGGACAGATCCTCTGGAAACACCATATATTTT.

V usage is TRBV27 and J usage is TRBJ1-1, with D tentatively TRBD1 (6 bases). CDR3 length: 13 amino acids. Trimming removed 1 base from V and 7 bases from J, with 10 bases in between. CDR1 and CDR2 (germline): MNHEY, SMNVEV (reference sequence). The chain's CDR3 is CASSLYQGLEAFF. The CDR3 bases are TGTGCCAGCAGTTTATATCAGGGGCTTGAAGCTTTCTTT.

The gene calls are TRBV7-6 and TRBJ2-3; D is perhaps TRBD1 (6 bases). This CDR3 comprises 15 residues. V was trimmed by 2 bases and J by 2 bases, leaving 11 bases between them. Germline-derived CDR1 and CDR2 are SGHVS and FNYEAQ. The CDR3 region has the DNA TGTGCCAGCAGCTTACCGGGACAATCCACAGATACGCAGTATTTT. Translation gives CASSLPGQSTDTQYF.

V gene TRBV7-9 combines with J gene TRBJ2-7; D is possibly TRBD2 (7 bases). Between the trimmed V and J ends, which lost 7 bases and 6 bases, there was a span of 28 bases. This CDR3 is built from 17 residues. Germline CDR1 reads SEHNR; CDR2 reads FQNEAQ (reference sequence). CDR3 sequence: CASMGQGNRREIGEQYF. The DNA of the CDR3 is TGTGCCAGCATGGGGCAGGGGAATCGGCGGGAGATCGGCGAGCAGTACTTC.

The gene calls are TRBV5-1 and TRBJ2-3; D might be TRBD2 (5 bases). V gave up 0 bases and J gave up 4 bases, with 15 bases separating them. The CDR3 has 16 amino acids. The germline V gene encodes CDR1 SGHRS and CDR2 YFSETQ. CDR3 coding DNA: TGCGCCAGCAGCTTGGCCGCCCTCTCGAGGGCAGATACGCAGTATTTT. It codes for CASSLAALSRADTQYF.